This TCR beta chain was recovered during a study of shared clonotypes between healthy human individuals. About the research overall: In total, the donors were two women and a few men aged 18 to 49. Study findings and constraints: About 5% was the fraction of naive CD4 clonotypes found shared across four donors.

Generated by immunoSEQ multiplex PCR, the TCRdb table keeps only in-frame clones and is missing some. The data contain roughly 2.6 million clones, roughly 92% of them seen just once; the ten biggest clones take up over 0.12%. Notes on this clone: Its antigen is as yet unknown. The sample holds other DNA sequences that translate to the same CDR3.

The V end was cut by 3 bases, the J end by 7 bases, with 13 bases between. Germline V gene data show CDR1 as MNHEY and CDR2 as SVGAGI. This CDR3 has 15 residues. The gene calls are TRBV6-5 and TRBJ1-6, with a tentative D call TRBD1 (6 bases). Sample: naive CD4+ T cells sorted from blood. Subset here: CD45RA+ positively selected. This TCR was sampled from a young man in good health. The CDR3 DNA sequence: TGTGCCAGCAGTTATACAGGGCGCGGGAATTCACCCCTCCACTTT. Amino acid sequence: CASSYTGRGNSPLHF.